A selection of T cell receptor beta chains follows, all from one sample in a study of blood T cell repertoires in COVID-19. TCRdb's copy holds only in-frame clones and misses some; the assay was immunoSEQ multiplex PCR. The data hold about 88,000 clones, with around nine tenths observed a single time. Sequences were obtained from peripheral blood. The receptors come from an elderly woman with acute or convalescent COVID-19. The CDR3 runs from the conserved cysteine through the conserved F or W. The D gene is left open where the match is weak. A clone size is listed for some rows: how often the clone was seen (once, few, many), or a class if it is expanded.

clone_size	d_call	v_call	j_call	cdr3_aa	cdr3_nt
once	-	TRBV6-2/TRBV6-3	TRBJ2-1	CASSYGRAGPSYNEQFF	TGTGCCAGCAGTTATGGTCGAGCGGGCCCCTCCTACAATGAGCAGTTCTTC
-	-	TRBV7-8	TRBJ1-2	CASSLGRDYGYTF	TGTGCCAGCAGCTTAGGCAGGGACTATGGCTACACCTTC
few	-	TRBV11-2	TRBJ1-1	CASSLTVNTEAFF	TGTGCCAGCAGCCTGACAGTGAACACTGAAGCTTTCTTT
-	-	TRBV27	TRBJ2-7	CASSFLTGLTYEQYF	TGTGCCAGCAGTTTCCTGACAGGACTTACCTACGAGCAGTACTTC
-	-	TRBV28	TRBJ1-4	CASSLGGDEKLFF	TGTGCCAGCAGTTTAGGAGGAGATGAAAAACTGTTTTTT
-	TRBD1	TRBV9	TRBJ1-3	CASNPTDRGTGNTIYF	TGTGCCAGCAACCCGACGGACAGGGGCACTGGAAACACCATATATTTT
-	TRBD2	TRBV5-1	TRBJ2-1	CASSQNRDRGLAGSGNEQFF	TGCGCCAGCAGCCAAAACAGGGACCGAGGACTAGCGGGTAGTGGCAATGAGCAGTTCTTC
-	TRBD1	TRBV11-3	TRBJ2-7	CASSLDRDDEQYF	TGTGCCAGCAGCTTGGACAGGGACGACGAGCAGTACTTC
-	-	TRBV11-2	TRBJ2-5	CASSLSRVSAVQETQYF	TGTGCCAGCAGCTTAAGTAGAGTCAGTGCGGTTCAAGAGACCCAGTACTTC
-	-	TRBV7-2	TRBJ1-4	CASSPSGNLNEKLFF	TGTGCCAGCAGCCCCTCCGGGAATCTCAATGAAAAACTGTTTTTT
-	-	TRBV29-1	TRBJ1-4	CSVEEVGGTEKLFF	TGCAGCGTTGAAGAAGTGGGGGGAACTGAAAAACTGTTTTTT
-	-	TRBV15	TRBJ1-5	CATSRDQVSGQPQHF	TGTGCCACCAGCAGAGATCAGGTATCGGGGCAGCCCCAGCATTTT
-	-	TRBV11-2	TRBJ2-2	CASSPGVTGELFF	TGTGCCAGCAGCCCGGGGGTCACCGGGGAGCTGTTTTTT
-	TRBD2	TRBV19	TRBJ2-5	CASSISGLAAPGAQYF	TGTGCCAGTAGTATCTCGGGACTAGCGGCCCCCGGGGCCCAGTACTTC
-	TRBD1	TRBV18	TRBJ2-2	CASSPGTGVTGELFF	TGTGCCAGCTCACCCGGGACAGGGGTGACCGGGGAGCTGTTTTTT
-	TRBD2	TRBV12-3/TRBV12-4	TRBJ2-1	CASTPGGREQFF	TGTGCCAGCACTCCGGGGGGGCGTGAGCAGTTCTTC
-	-	TRBV28	TRBJ1-6	CASTLPMGIGDSPLHF	TGTGCCAGCACCCTCCCAATGGGAATAGGGGATTCACCCCTCCACTTT
-	-	TRBV7-9	TRBJ1-1	CASSLGPGMNTEAFF	TGTGCCAGCAGCTTAGGTCCGGGGATGAACACTGAAGCTTTCTTT
-	-	TRBV4-3	TRBJ1-1	CASSQDTGSAFF	TGCGCCAGCAGCCAAGATACAGGGTCGGCTTTCTTT
few	TRBD2	TRBV27	TRBJ2-2	CASRFRGGPGSTGELFF	TGTGCCAGCAGATTCCGGGGGGGCCCCGGGTCGACCGGGGAGCTGTTTTTT
-	-	TRBV2	TRBJ1-1	CASRQFMNTEAFF	TGTGCCAGCAGGCAGTTCATGAACACTGAAGCTTTCTTT
-	TRBD2	TRBV25-1	TRBJ2-1	CASSARLAGVNEQFF	TGTGCCAGCAGTGCGAGACTAGCGGGAGTGAATGAGCAGTTCTTC
-	-	TRBV11-2	TRBJ1-2	CASSSYGRTIYGYTF	TGTGCCAGCAGCTCGTATGGTCGGACAATATATGGCTACACCTTC
once	-	TRBV20-1	TRBJ2-5	CRPAGQETQYF	TGCAGGCCCGCCGGTCAAGAGACCCAGTACTTC
-	TRBD1	TRBV27	TRBJ1-5	CASTRDRANQPQHF	TGTGCCAGCACCCGGGACAGGGCTAATCAGCCCCAGCATTTT
-	TRBD2	TRBV7-2	TRBJ2-1	CASSTPGLAGVRQFF	TGTGCCAGCAGCACCCCGGGACTAGCGGGGGTAAGGCAGTTCTTC
-	TRBD1	TRBV9	TRBJ1-5	CASSGGQGGLPQHF	TGTGCCAGCAGCGGCGGACAGGGGGGCTTGCCCCAGCATTTT
-	-	TRBV21-1	TRBJ1-4	CAIPGQGNEKLFF	TGTGCCATCCCGGGACAGGGTAATGAAAAACTGTTTTTT
-	-	TRBV4-2	TRBJ2-1	CASSQDWADNEQFF	TGTGCCAGCAGCCAAGATTGGGCCGATAATGAGCAGTTCTTC
-	-	TRBV2	TRBJ2-1	CASRGDRSSYNEQFF	TGTGCCAGCAGGGGAGACAGGAGCTCCTACAATGAGCAGTTCTTC
-	-	TRBV29-1	TRBJ1-1	CSVVPLSRQGDEAFF	TGCAGCGTTGTTCCCCTCAGTAGGCAGGGTGATGAAGCTTTCTTT
-	-	TRBV27	TRBJ2-1	CASRSGSYNEQFF	TGTGCCAGCAGAAGCGGGTCCTACAATGAGCAGTTCTTC
-	-	TRBV27	TRBJ1-4	CASSLSVRPGQRSEKLFF	TGTGCCAGCAGTTTATCGGTTCGCCCAGGGCAGAGGAGTGAAAAACTGTTTTTT
-	-	TRBV6-2/TRBV6-3	TRBJ2-4	CASSQAKAGANIQYF	TGTGCCAGCAGTCAGGCGAAGGCGGGGGCGAACATTCAGTACTTC